This TCR beta chain was identified during a study of early T cells in non-severe SARS-CoV-2 infection. About the study: Whole-blood bulk RNA, unsorted, was sequenced, and chains were unpaired.

The CDR3 sequence is 13 residues long. With 10 bases removed from V and 11 bases from J, the gap between germline ends came to 18 bases. The germline gives CDR1 WNHNN, CDR2 SYGVQD (reference sequence). The TCR library protocol attached unique molecular identifiers to the individual cDNA molecules. TCRdb reprocessed the 5' RACE reads with MiXCR, giving one entry per CDR3 protein. Found here are about 72,000 distinct CDR3 sequences, roughly a tenth of them singletons; the top ten hold roughly 7.5%. The rearrangement joins TRBV10-1 to TRBJ1-6; perhaps TRBD1 as D (6 bases). This receptor was obtained from an adult who was a healthcare worker with PCR-confirmed SARS-CoV-2 infection or an uninfected control (not recorded which). Sequences were derived from whole blood, sampled at baseline. The CDR3 DNA follows: TGCGCCACCCCGACAGGTTCCAATCCACCCCTCCACTTT. Its protein is CATPTGSNPPLHF.